This passage covers 7 T cell receptor beta chains from one sample sequenced in a study of cytotoxic CD8 clonotypes in ibrutinib-treated CLL. TCRdb keeps only in-frame clones here, not all; method: immunoSEQ multiplex PCR. The repertoire includes roughly 49,000 clones, roughly 80% of them detected once, and 20% sits in the top ten. The material was PBMCs, obtained after 24 months of ibrutinib treatment. These receptors were taken from a human donor with chronic lymphocytic leukemia.

The V gene is TRBV9, the J gene TRBJ2-3; D is ambiguous. The germline V and J ends were trimmed by 10 bases and 4 bases, with 7 bases remaining between them. This CDR3 region has 10 residues. Germline V gene sequence: CDR1 SGDLS, CDR2 YYNGEE. CDR3 sequence: CAPRADTQYF. CDR3 sequence (DNA): TGTGCCCCCCGGGCAGATACGCAGTATTTT.

The chain combines TRBV10-2 with TRBJ1-1; D gene ambiguous. Germline V gene data show CDR1 as WSHSY and CDR2 as SAAADI. Trimming cost V 5 bases and J 1 base, with 5 bases left between them. The CDR3 runs to 12 residues. CDR3 protein: CASSRQNTEAFF. The CDR3 DNA reads as TGCGCCAGCAGTCGACAGAACACTGAAGCTTTCTTT.

V gene TRBV29-1 combines with J gene TRBJ1-3, with no clear D. V gave up 4 bases and J gave up 0 bases, with 16 bases separating them. Per the germline V gene, CDR1 is SQVTM and CDR2 is ANQGSEA. The CDR3 covers 16 residues. Here the CDR3 reads CSVGRFQEISGNTIYF. Written as DNA, the CDR3 is TGCAGCGTTGGGAGATTTCAGGAGATCTCTGGAAACACCATATATTTT.

This clone occurred once. This chain connects TRBV7-9 to TRBJ1-5; D gene unclear. Germline lookup yields CDR1 SEHNR and CDR2 FQNEAQ (reference sequence). The CDR3 totals 14 residues. V lost 0 bases, J lost 3 bases, and 6 bases lay in between. CDR3 loop: CASSLAGDNQPQHF. CDR3 nucleotides: TGTGCCAGCAGCTTAGCGGGAGACAATCAGCCCCAGCATTTT.

The V call is TRBV9, the J call TRBJ2-3, with D perhaps TRBD1 (5 bases). This CDR3 is built from 17 residues. Germline V gene sequence: CDR1 SGDLS, CDR2 YYNGEE. V dropped 5 bases and J dropped 6 bases, with 25 bases sitting between them. CDR3 protein: CASRPMIWGREADTQYF. The DNA of the CDR3 is TGTGCCAGCAGGCCAATGATATGGGGCAGGGAAGCGGATACGCAGTATTTT.

The V and J genes are TRBV6-5 and TRBJ2-7; 7 bases fit TRBD1. The ends lost 6 bases at V and 4 bases at J; junction bases unmatched: 6. CDR1 MNHEY and CDR2 SVGAGI come from the germline V gene. CDR3 length: 13 amino acids. The CDR3 is CASRRQGIYEQYF. The DNA of the CDR3 is TGTGCCAGCAGGAGACAGGGAATTTACGAGCAGTACTTC.

V gene TRBV19 combines with J gene TRBJ1-4; 9 positions match TRBD1. CDR3 size: 15 residues. Germline V gene data show CDR1 as LNHDA and CDR2 as SQIVND (reference sequence). Losses at the gene ends were 5 bases for V and 7 bases for J; bases not matched to a gene: 8. The CDR3 is CASSGETGGSEKLFF. For the CDR3, the DNA is TGTGCCAGTAGTGGGGAGACAGGGGGTAGTGAAAAACTGTTTTTT. The whole variable domain, filled in from reference TRBV19 and TRBJ1-4, reads DGGITQSPKYLFRKEGQNVTLSCEQNLNHDAMYWYRQDPGQGLRLIYYSQIVNDFQKGDIAEGYSVSREKKESFPLTVTSAQKNPTAFYLCASSGETGGSEKLFFGSGTQLSVL.